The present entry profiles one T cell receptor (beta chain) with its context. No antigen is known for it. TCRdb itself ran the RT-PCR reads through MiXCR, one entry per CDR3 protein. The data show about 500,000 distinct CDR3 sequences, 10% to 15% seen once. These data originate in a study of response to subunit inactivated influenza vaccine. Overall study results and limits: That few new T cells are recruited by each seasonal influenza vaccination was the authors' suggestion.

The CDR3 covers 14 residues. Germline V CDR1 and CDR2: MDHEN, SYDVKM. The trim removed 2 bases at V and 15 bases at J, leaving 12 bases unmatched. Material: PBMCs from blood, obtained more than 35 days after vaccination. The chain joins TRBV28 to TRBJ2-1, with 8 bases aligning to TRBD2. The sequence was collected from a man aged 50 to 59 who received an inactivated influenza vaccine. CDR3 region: CASSLTPQAGVRFF. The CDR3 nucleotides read TGTGCCAGCAGTTTAACCCCGCAAGCGGGGGTGCGGTTCTTC.